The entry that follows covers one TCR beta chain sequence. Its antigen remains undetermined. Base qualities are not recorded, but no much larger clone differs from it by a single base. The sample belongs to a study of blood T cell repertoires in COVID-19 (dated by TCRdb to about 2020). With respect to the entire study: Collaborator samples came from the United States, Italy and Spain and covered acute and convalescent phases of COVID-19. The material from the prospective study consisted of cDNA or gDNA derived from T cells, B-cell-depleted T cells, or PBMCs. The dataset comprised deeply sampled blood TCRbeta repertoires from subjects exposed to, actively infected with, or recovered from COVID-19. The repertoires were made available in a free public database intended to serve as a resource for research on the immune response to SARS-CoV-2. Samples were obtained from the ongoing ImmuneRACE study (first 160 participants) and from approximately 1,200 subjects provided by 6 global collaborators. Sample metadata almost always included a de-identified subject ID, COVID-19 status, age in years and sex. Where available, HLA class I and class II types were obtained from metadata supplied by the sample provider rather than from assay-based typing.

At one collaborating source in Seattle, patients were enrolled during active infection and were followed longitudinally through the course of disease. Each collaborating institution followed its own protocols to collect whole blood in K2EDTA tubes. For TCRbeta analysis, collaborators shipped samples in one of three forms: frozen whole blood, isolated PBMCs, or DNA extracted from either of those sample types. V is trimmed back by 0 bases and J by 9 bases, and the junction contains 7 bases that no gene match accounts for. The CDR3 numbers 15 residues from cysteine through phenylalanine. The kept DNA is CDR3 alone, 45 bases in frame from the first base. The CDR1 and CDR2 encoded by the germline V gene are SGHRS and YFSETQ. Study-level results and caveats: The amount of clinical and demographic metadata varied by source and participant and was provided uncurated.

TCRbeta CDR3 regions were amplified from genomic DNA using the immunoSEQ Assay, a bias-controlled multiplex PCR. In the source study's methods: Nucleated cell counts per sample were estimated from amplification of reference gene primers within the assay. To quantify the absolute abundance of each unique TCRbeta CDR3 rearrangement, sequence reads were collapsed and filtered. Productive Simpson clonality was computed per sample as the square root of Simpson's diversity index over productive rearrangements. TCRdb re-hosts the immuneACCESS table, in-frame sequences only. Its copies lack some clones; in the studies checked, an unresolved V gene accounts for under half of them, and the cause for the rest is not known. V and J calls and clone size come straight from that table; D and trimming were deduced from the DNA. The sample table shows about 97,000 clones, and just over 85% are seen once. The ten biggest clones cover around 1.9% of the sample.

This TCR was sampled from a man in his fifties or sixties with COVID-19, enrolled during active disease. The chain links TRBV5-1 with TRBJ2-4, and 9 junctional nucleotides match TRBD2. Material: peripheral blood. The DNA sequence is TGCGCCAGCAGCTTGGGCGCGGGGGGGCTATCCATTCAGTACTTC. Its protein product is CASSLGAGGLSIQYF.